One T cell receptor (beta chain) is described in this entry. Its matching antigen is unknown. It was with 60 Vbeta and 13 Jbeta primers that the PCR ran. Per the authors' pipeline: Unique TCR beta chains numbered approximately 80 million in a later analysis, with some 9.9 million shared. Here immunoSEQ multiplex PCR was the method, and the copy in TCRdb shows in-frame clones only, minus some. That table supplies the V and J calls and clone size; D and trimming were determined from the DNA. Of about 110,000 clones detected, approximately 82% appear once; the ten largest clones hold roughly 22%. This sample is part of a study of cytomegalovirus exposure and HLA in healthy donors. CDR1 and CDR2 (germline): SNHLY, FYNNEI. V was cut by 2 bases and J by 0 bases, with 17 bases left in between. CDR3 length: 18 residues. Findings of the study overall: The majority of TCR sequences were rare, yet some public TCRs appeared in many donors. TCR beta sequences numbering 15,000 to 20,000 were associated with HLA alleles at 0.05 false discovery rate in a later analysis. It was reported that TCR beta sequences correctly inferred the HLA-A and HLA-B alleles for most subjects.

V usage is TRBV2 and J usage is TRBJ1-5; possibly TRBD1 for D (5 bases). The source material was PBMCs. This receptor was identified in a man between 25 and 39 years old in good health and CMV-seropositive. CDR3 coding DNA: TGTGCCAGCAGTGAAACAACCTTCCGGGGGGTTAGCAATCAGCCCCAGCATTTT. Protein sequence: CASSETTFRGVSNQPQHF.